The 5 T cell receptor beta chains in this list originate from one sample, sequenced in a study of cytomegalovirus exposure and HLA in healthy donors. PCR used 60 Vbeta primers and 13 Jbeta primers. Generated by immunoSEQ multiplex PCR, the TCRdb table keeps only in-frame clones and is missing some. The sample has approximately 120,000 clones, 8% to 11% seen once; the top ten hold 4% to 5%. The sample was PBMCs. Receptor source: a woman aged 18 to 35 in good health and CMV-seropositive.

This clone was seen more than once but under ten times. V and J are TRBV5-1 and TRBJ2-1; TRBD1 aligns across 9 bases. Germline V gene sequence: CDR1 SGHRS, CDR2 YFSETQ. J gave up 4 bases and V 0 bases, and 2 bases lay outside the gene matches. The CDR3 covers 15 residues. The CDR3 sequence is CASSLGGQGYNEQFF. The CDR3 nucleotides read TGCGCCAGCAGCTTGGGGGGACAGGGATACAATGAGCAGTTCTTC.

This clone was recorded a few times. The chain has TRBV13 and TRBJ1-2, with D perhaps matching TRBD1 (6 bases). Trimming shortened V by 7 bases and J by 6 bases, and 12 bases separated the two germline ends. The CDR3 runs to 12 residues. Germline lookup yields CDR1 PRHDT and CDR2 FYEKMQ (reference sequence). DNA for the CDR3: TGTGCCAGCACCTGGGGGACAAATGGCTACACCTTC. Amino acid sequence: CASTWGTNGYTF.

The rearrangement joins TRBV30 to TRBJ1-5; no reliable D call. The V gene lost 2 bases and the J gene lost 2 bases, with 10 bases spanning the gap. CDR3 length equals 14 residues. Germline values: CDR1 GTSNPN, CDR2 SVGIG (reference sequence). In nucleotides, the CDR3 is TGTGCCTGGAGTACCCAGAGCGGCAATCAGCCCCAGCATTTT. It encodes CAWSTQSGNQPQHF.

This sequence joins TRBV28 and TRBJ2-3, with 7 bases identical to TRBD2. J gave up 2 bases and V 2 bases, and 10 bases lay outside the gene matches. This CDR3 is built from 17 residues. Germline assignment: CDR1 MDHEN and CDR2 SYDVKM. The CDR3 DNA reads as TGTGCCAGCAGTTTAAAAGACCGCGGGAGACCCACAGATACGCAGTATTTT. This translates into CASSLKDRGRPTDTQYF.

V is TRBV6-4 and J is TRBJ2-2; D is undetermined. This CDR3 has 13 amino acids. The V and J ends lost 5 bases and 4 bases respectively, with 8 bases between them. From germline, CDR1 is MRHNA and CDR2 SNTAGT. CDR3 sequence reads: CASSFESTGELFF. As DNA, the CDR3 is TGTGCCAGCAGTTTCGAGTCCACCGGGGAGCTGTTTTTT.